A selection of T cell receptor beta chains follows, all from one sample in a study of molecular identifiers for immune sequencing clone quantification. TCRdb used MiXCR to reprocess the PCR reads, holding one entry per CDR3 protein. The table shows about 640,000 distinct CDR3 sequences, with 15% to 20% occurring only once. Sequences were obtained from naive CD8+ T cells from blood, with Jurkat cell RNA spiked in. The receptor source for this set is a human donor in good health. Some libraries in this study had Jurkat cell RNA spiked in. Both conserved end residues are part of each CDR3.

v_gene	j_gene	CDR3aa
TRBV20-1	TRBJ2-7	CSAERRLADSYEQYF
TRBV2	TRBJ1-4	CVSSMGGREKLFF
TRBV27	TRBJ2-2	CASSPTVGELFF
TRBV2	TRBJ1-1	CASNVYGNTEAFF
TRBV27	TRBJ1-5	CASSIGTGVQPQHF
TRBV9	TRBJ2-1	CAGSPPLSSGGHNEQFF
TRBV28	TRBJ2-3	CASRTTSGNADTQYF
TRBV19	TRBJ2-3	CATNLGNPTDTQYF
TRBV19	TRBJ1-1	CASTWGGSGTEAFF
TRBV12-5	TRBJ2-7	CASGLVWSPHEQYF
TRBV7-2	TRBJ1-1	CASSLTDRETEAFF
TRBV20-1	TRBJ2-7	CSARGQIGDEQYF
TRBV28	TRBJ2-7	CASSPRRGMAEQYF
TRBV25-1	TRBJ1-2	CASSEYSPDYGYTF